This T cell receptor beta chain was profiled in a study of response to subunit inactivated influenza vaccine. Overall study findings and caveats: A suggestion made by the authors is that each seasonal influenza vaccination recruits few new T cells.

Details on this clonotype: Its antigen is undetermined.

The germline V and J ends were trimmed by 0 bases and 5 bases, with 8 bases remaining between them. Germline CDR1 reads MNHEY; CDR2 reads SVGEGT. CDR3 length: 14 amino acids. TCRdb redid the calling of the RT-PCR reads with MiXCR, one entry per CDR3 protein. The sample carries about 830,000 distinct CDR3 sequences, less than 20% recorded once. The rearrangement uses TRBV6-2 or TRBV6-3 and TRBJ2-1; D is uncertain. The TCR was taken from a man aged 50-60 years who received an inactivated influenza vaccine. Sample: PBMCs from blood, taken 4 to 6 days after vaccination. The CDR3 spells CASSYSGWNNEQFF. Written as DNA, the CDR3 is TGTGCCAGCAGTTACTCCGGCTGGAACAATGAGCAGTTCTTC.